A selection of T cell receptor beta chains follows, all from one sample in a study of T cell repertoires in cytomegalovirus infection. TCRdb re-analysed the reads in MiXCR, keeping a single row per CDR3 protein. The sample holds 200,000 to 300,000 distinct CDR3 sequences, roughly an eighth seen once. The sequencing input was PBMCs. The receptors were sampled from a human donor in good health (CMV status not recorded). Some clones in this sample may be carry-over from other donors' samples. CDR3s include the opening cysteine and the closing phenylalanine or tryptophan. D genes are given only for firm matches. The size field is filled for only some rows; it gives once, few, many or a size class.

few TRBD2 TRBJ2-3 TRBV28 TGTGCCAGCACCCTCAGCGGGACCCCAGATACGCAGTATTTT CASTLSGTPDTQYF
few NA TRBJ2-7 TRBV14 TGTGCCAGCAGCCAAGGCAGCGGGCATGCCTACGAGCAGTACTTC CASSQGSGHAYEQYF
NA NA TRBJ2-2 TRBV6-2/TRBV6-3 TGTGCCCACGGGGAGAACACCGGGGAGCTGTTTTTT CAHGENTGELFF
few TRBD1 TRBJ1-4 TRBV12-3/TRBV12-4 TGTGCCAGCAGCCCATGGGGGACAGCAACTAATGAAAAACTGTTTTTT CASSPWGTATNEKLFF
many NA TRBJ2-6 TRBV10-3 TGTGCCATCAGTGATACAGGCCGACGCCGAGATGGGGCCAACGTCCTGACTTTC CAISDTGRRRDGANVLTF
once TRBD2 TRBJ2-5 TRBV5-1 TGCGCCAGCAGCGGGACTAGCGGGGGGGTGACCCAGTACTTC CASSGTSGGVTQYF
NA NA TRBJ2-7 TRBV12-3/TRBV12-4 TGTGCCAGCAGTTTACAAGCCGGATCCTACGAGCAGTACTTC CASSLQAGSYEQYF
many NA TRBJ1-2 TRBV7-9 TGTGCCAGCAGCTTAGCGGTGGGTCTTAGCTACACCTTC CASSLAVGLSYTF
many NA TRBJ2-3 TRBV6-5 TGTGCCAGCAGTTACCGGGAGTCGTCTTCCCGCACAGATACGCAGTATTTT CASSYRESSSRTDTQYF
many TRBD2 TRBJ2-5 TRBV7-2 TGTGCCAGCAGCCCGACTAGCTGGGGGACCCAGTACTTC CASSPTSWGTQYF
NA NA TRBJ2-7 TRBV7-2 TGTGCCAGCAGCTTACGGGTGGGGGTCAACCGCCCCTACGAGCAGTACTTC CASSLRVGVNRPYEQYF
many NA TRBJ2-5 TRBV7-3 TGTGCCAGCAGCAAGGATGGGGGGCCGGGGAAGACCCAGTACTTC CASSKDGGPGKTQYF
NA NA TRBJ1-4 TRBV12-3/TRBV12-4 TGTGCCAGCAGTTTTTCAGGTACTGAAAAACTGTTTTTT CASSFSGTEKLFF
NA TRBD2 TRBJ2-3 TRBV6-2/TRBV6-3 TGTGCCAGAGAGACTAGCGGGAGCACAGATACGCAGTATTTT CARETSGSTDTQYF
few TRBD1 TRBJ2-2 TRBV28 TGTGCCAGCAGTTCACAGGGGGCGTGGGGAAGAAACACCGGGGAGCTGTTTTTT CASSSQGAWGRNTGELFF
NA TRBD1 TRBJ1-5 TRBV28 TGTGCCAGCAGTTTTTATAGACAGGGTTATCAGCCCCAGCATTTT CASSFYRQGYQPQHF
many NA TRBJ1-2 TRBV19 TGTGCCAGTAGTATCTCCCAGGCATCGAACTATGGCTACACCTTC CASSISQASNYGYTF
NA NA TRBJ2-1 TRBV4-1 TGTGCCAGCAGCCAAGACTCTTTGGGTGAGCAGTTCTTC CASSQDSLGEQFF
many NA TRBJ2-2 TRBV24-1 TGTGCCACCAGTGCGGCGACCGGGGAGCTGTTTTTT CATSAATGELFF
many TRBD1 TRBJ2-7 TRBV6-1 TGTGCCAGCAGTGAGGATGGGACAGGGTTCTACGAGCAGTACTTC CASSEDGTGFYEQYF
NA TRBD2 TRBJ2-3 TRBV27 TGTGCCAGCAGGACTAGCGGGATGGATACGCAGTATTTT CASRTSGMDTQYF
many NA TRBJ1-1 TRBV25-1 TGTGCCAGCAGTGATCCCGGGACTGAAGCTTTCTTT CASSDPGTEAFF
NA NA TRBJ2-3 TRBV4-1 TGCGCCAGCAGCCAAGAAATAATAGGTCGGACAGATACGCAGTATTTT CASSQEIIGRTDTQYF
few NA TRBJ2-1 TRBV20-1 TGCAGTGCTAGAGTGGGGAAAGGGCTCGATGAGCAGTTCTTC CSARVGKGLDEQFF
NA NA TRBJ2-7 TRBV28 TGTGCCAGCAGTCTTCCCGCCTACGAGCAGTACTTC CASSLPAYEQYF
many NA TRBJ1-1 TRBV12-3/TRBV12-4 TGTGCCAGCAGTCCCGGGGAGATGAACACTGAAGCTTTCTTT CASSPGEMNTEAFF
many NA TRBJ1-1 TRBV28 TGTGCCAGCAGGTCGGGAGGGACAACGAACACTGAAGCTTTCTTT CASRSGGTTNTEAFF
many TRBD2 TRBJ2-3 TRBV7-2 TGTGCCAGCAGCTTGGGGACTAGCGGATATGTGGATACGCAGTATTTT CASSLGTSGYVDTQYF
many TRBD1 TRBJ2-7 TRBV6-5 TGTGCCAGCAGCCAAAACAGGGGATCCCCCTACGAGCAGTACTTC CASSQNRGSPYEQYF
many NA TRBJ2-5 TRBV20-1 TGCAGTGCTAGAGATCCCCGACAGGTCCGCCAAGAGACCCAGTACTTC CSARDPRQVRQETQYF
many NA TRBJ1-1 TRBV12-3/TRBV12-4 TGTGCCAGCAGTTTACGGGGGGTAGGGAACACTGAAGCTTTCTTT CASSLRGVGNTEAFF
NA NA TRBJ1-2 TRBV5-5 TGTGCCAGCAGCACCTCCAAAAGACCTAACTATGGCTACACCTTC CASSTSKRPNYGYTF
few TRBD2 TRBJ2-1 TRBV25-1 TGTGCCAGCAGTGATCTCGGACTAGCGGCCTCCTACAATGAGCAGTTCTTC CASSDLGLAASYNEQFF
many NA TRBJ1-1 TRBV7-2 TGTGCCAGCAGCGAATACACTGAAGCTTTCTTT CASSEYTEAFF
many NA TRBJ2-1 TRBV7-2 TGTGCCAGCAGCTTTGGGGTGGTTGTGGATGAGCAGTTCTTC CASSFGVVVDEQFF
few TRBD2 TRBJ2-5 TRBV29-1 TGCAGCGTCGCGATGGGACTAGCGGGAGGGAGTGAGACCCAGTACTTC CSVAMGLAGGSETQYF
few TRBD1 TRBJ1-1 TRBV7-6 TGTGCCAGCAGCTTTGACAGGGATTCCCCGCTTGAAGCTTTCTTT CASSFDRDSPLEAFF
few TRBD1 TRBJ2-1 TRBV20-1 TGCAGTGTTTCCAGGGGGCCTGAGCAGTTCTTC CSVSRGPEQFF
few NA TRBJ1-5 TRBV2 TGTGCCAGCAGTGGGAGTACGCAGGGCAGCAATCAGCCCCAGCATTTT CASSGSTQGSNQPQHF
NA NA TRBJ2-5 TRBV9 TGTGCCAGCAGCGTAGACGGGACGAAAGAGACCCAGTACTTC CASSVDGTKETQYF
many TRBD1 TRBJ2-4 TRBV7-9 TGTGCCAGCAGCTTAGTAGGTCAGGGGGATAACATTCAGTACTTC CASSLVGQGDNIQYF
NA TRBD2 TRBJ2-3 TRBV4-1 TGTGCCAGCAGCCAATGGGTAGCGGGGGGGACAGATACGCAGTATTTT CASSQWVAGGTDTQYF
many NA TRBJ1-1 TRBV20-1 TGCAGTACTGCCAAGGGCCACCGGGACACTGAAGCTTTCTTT CSTAKGHRDTEAFF
NA NA TRBJ1-3 TRBV7-9 TGTGCCAGCAGCCGTCCGCGGGTGGGCTCTGGAAACACCATATATTTT CASSRPRVGSGNTIYF
few NA TRBJ1-2 TRBV6-2/TRBV6-3 TGTGCCAGCAGTTCCTCAGGGGCGGCCTATGGCTACACCTTC CASSSSGAAYGYTF
many NA TRBJ2-4 TRBV7-8 TGTGCCAGCAGCCCCGGCGGTAGCTCCCAAAACATTCAGTACTTC CASSPGGSSQNIQYF
NA TRBD2 TRBJ2-7 TRBV2 TGTGCCAGCAGTCGACTAGCGGGAGACTACGAGCAGTACTTC CASSRLAGDYEQYF
NA NA TRBJ2-1 TRBV15 TGTGCCACCAGCAGGGGATTCAATGAGCAGTTCTTC CATSRGFNEQFF
few TRBD2 TRBJ2-3 TRBV20-1 TGCAGTGCTAGAAGCGGGGGCACAGATACGCAGTATTTT CSARSGGTDTQYF
many NA TRBJ2-1 TRBV29-1 TGCAGCGTTGATCCCCGCCGAACCAGTGGGGCTGAGCAGTTCTTC CSVDPRRTSGAEQFF
many NA TRBJ2-7 TRBV7-2 TGTGCCAGCAGCCCGACTGACTCCTACGAGCAGTACTTC CASSPTDSYEQYF
NA TRBD2 TRBJ2-7 TRBV18 TGTGCCAGCTCACCAAAGGCGGGGGTCTCCGAGCAGTACTTC CASSPKAGVSEQYF
many NA TRBJ1-5 TRBV19 TGTGCCAGTAGCATAATCCAAGATGGCGGACCTAGCAATCAGCCCCAGCATTTT CASSIIQDGGPSNQPQHF
few NA TRBJ2-1 TRBV19 TGTGCCACCAAGGAAAGCGGCGCCTACAATGAGCAGTTCTTC CATKESGAYNEQFF
many NA TRBJ1-2 TRBV20-1 TGCAGTGCTGCACCTCAGGGGGGCTACACCTTC CSAAPQGGYTF